This T cell receptor beta chain emerged from a study of blood T cell repertoires in COVID-19. As for the study in general: Researchers got acute and convalescent COVID-19 samples from the United States, Italy and Spain. The cDNA or gDNA used as material had been derived from T cells, B-cell-depleted T cells, or PBMCs.

In the original processing: Amplification from reference gene primers served as the basis for estimated nucleated cell counts. Produced via immunoSEQ multiplex PCR; TCRdb's table is partial and in-frame only. V and J calls and clone size are copied from that table; D and trimming were computed from the DNA. The sample lists around 160,000 clones; 75% to 90% were seen once. This CDR3 contains 15 residues. J lost 7 bases, V lost 5 bases, and 13 bases had no gene match. Germline V CDR1 and CDR2: SEHNR, FQNEAQ (reference sequence). The gene calls are TRBV7-9 and TRBJ2-7; TRBD1 agrees at 8 bases. The sample was peripheral blood. The TCR originated in a man at least 80 years old with acute or convalescent COVID-19. The DNA of the CDR3 is TGTGCCAGCAGCCAGGGGACAGGCGACCTGGGAGAGCAGTACTTC. It encodes CASSQGTGDLGEQYF.